This TCR beta chain was recorded in a study of T-cell memory formation after mild COVID-19. CDR3 length equals 17 residues. V was trimmed by 3 bases and J by 3 bases, leaving 21 bases between them. The germline CDR1 and CDR2 sequences are SGDLS and YYNGEE. It was 5'RACE with constant-segment primers that produced the TCR alpha and TCR beta cDNA libraries, which carried sample barcodes and UMIs. Via MiXCR, TCRdb re-called the 5' RACE reads, giving one row per CDR3 protein. This table holds 68,000 or so distinct CDR3 sequences, approximately 15% found once. Regarding the study as a whole: CM and EM subsets held most contracting CD4+ clones; EMRA held CD8+ ones.

This clonotype was recorded a few times. Its antigen is unidentified. The chain has TRBV9 and TRBJ2-5; the D call may be TRBD1 or TRBD2 (5 bases each). Sequenced sample: PBMCs or a T cell subset sorted from them (not recorded which). The sequence came from an adult woman who had mild COVID-19 (a few samples of this study predate the infection). Cell type and time point are not known. The CDR3, as DNA: TGTGCCAGCAGCGGGCCGATACCGGGACCCTCCAAAGAGACCCAGTACTTC. Its protein product is CASSGPIPGPSKETQYF.